This note documents a single TCR beta chain sequence. Its antigen remains undetermined. Its ends do not fully match the called genes, so a read error is possible. Library creation used the immunoSEQ multiplex PCR assay. For the multiplex PCR, a mixture combining 60 forward primers for TCR Vbeta segments and 13 reverse primers for TCR Jbeta segments was used. The CDR3 region of rearranged TCR beta genes was amplified from genomic DNA with a multiplex PCR assay. The Illumina HiSeq System was used to sequence the amplified TCR beta libraries as 87-base-pair reads. Turning to the authors' computational methods: In a later analysis, some 80 million unique TCR beta chains were counted across the approximately 670 repertoires, and around 10 million of these chains were shared by at least two donors. Raw reads were error-corrected and collapsed into unique sequences with a nearest-neighbor algorithm that merged closely related sequences to remove PCR and sequencing errors. To assign V, D and J gene segments, CDR3 sequences were aligned to IMGT reference sequences. For a sequence to be retained, a match of at least six nucleotides was required to both a V gene segment and a J gene segment. Rearrangements were called productive when the CDR3 lacked stop codons and stayed in frame with V and J; all others were non-productive. Following IMGT convention, CDR3 was defined as the stretch from the second conserved V-encoded cysteine up to the conserved J-encoded phenylalanine. The earlier analysis of 587 of the donors excluded sequences that lacked an unambiguous match to a single V gene segment. An earlier analysis of about 590 of the donors classified V segments as functional when productive rearrangements were above 56.7% and as segregating when the standard deviation between donors was above 5%. A statistical classification framework was developed to diagnose cytomegalovirus status using the catalog of TCR beta chain sequences. In a later analysis, V and J genes were assigned by comparing TCR nucleotide sequences against IMGT/GENE-DB human TR gene sequences. A later analysis assigned CDR3 sequences and most-parsimonious VDJ recombination scenarios with the TCRdist pipeline. In a later analysis, each TCR beta chain was defined by its CDR3 amino acid sequence together with its V-gene family, and reads without a unique V-gene family were excluded. In a later analysis, nearly 600 highly shared, low-generation-probability nucleotide sequences were removed to address suspected cross-contamination and a sequencing artifact. A later analysis calculated a clonal expansion index for each public chain from normalized within-repertoire ranks of inferred template counts. Generation probabilities in a later analysis came from a VDJ recombination model fitted to out-of-frame rearrangements, and those results were checked against IGoR. In a later analysis, hypergeometric tests were used to score TCR-TCR, TCR-HLA and TCR-CMV co-occurrence, with a repertoire-size bias correction applied to TCR pairs. A later analysis estimated false discovery rates by permuting HLA or CMV assignments 20 times. In a later analysis, co-occurring TCRs were grouped with DBSCAN, and TCRdist sequence similarity was added when clustering was performed within HLA-allele-positive subsets. Co-occurrence clustering excluded repertoires with fewer than 30,000 or more than 120,000 public chains, plus five with anomalous nucleotide sharing. TCRdb took this table from immuneACCESS and kept in-frame rearrangements with V and J called. Such tables lack part of the clones; where checked against another copy, unresolved V genes explain under half of the gap, and the rest is unexplained. V and J calls and clone size are those listed in that table; D and trimming were worked out from the DNA. A total of some 150,000 clones appear in this sample, 64% of them only once. The ten biggest clones cover 2.5% to 3.5% of the sample.

This sample is drawn from a study of cytomegalovirus exposure and HLA in healthy donors (dated by TCRdb to 2015 to 2018). For the wider study: An earlier analysis of 587 of the donors reported 276 Gb of sequence data and about 120 million unique TCR beta sequences obtained from about 170 million T cells. Among some 410 genotyped donors of the cohort, an average of roughly 230,000 unique TCR beta nucleotide sequences was sequenced per donor, of which about 18% were non-productive. Both class I and class II loci were covered by HLA typing, at four-digit resolution. An earlier analysis of approximately 630 of the donors applied high-throughput TCR beta sequencing to assess whether each TCR beta V gene segment acted as functional or pseudogenic. To predict cytomegalovirus infection status, the study brought together high-throughput TCR immunosequencing, statistical association of individual TCRs with disease status, and machine learning. Using immunosequencing, the study profiled T cell repertoires from 666 subjects and related those repertoires to cytomegalovirus serostatus. A later genetic analysis took genome-wide SNP genotypes for about three fifths of the roughly 700 donors and used that subset as a discovery cohort. Around 300 gigabases of sequencing data and 70 million to 85 million unique TCR sequences were included in an early release covering 550 to 650 HLA-typed donors. Roughly 5 DR-DQ haplotypes were handled as single units for association and clustering, since linkage in the cohort was strong. Besides the first cohort of approximately 670 subjects, a separate validation cohort made up of over 100 different subjects was used. Typing coverage varied by locus: roughly 629-640 donors for A, B, C, DRB1 and DQB1; approximately 560 for DQA1; more than 600 for DPA1; approximately 490 for DPB1. A later analysis re-analyzed previously published TCR beta repertoires from 600 to 850 donors and added high-resolution HLA genotyping to study TCR occurrence patterns. Rather than using new phenotypic data, the later analysis identified candidate immune exposures from TCR beta sequences and from how often those sequences occurred across donors. All discovery cohort repertoires had been generated on a single sequencing platform. Among the roughly 400 genotyped donors, 75% to 90% belonged to the genetic ancestry cluster associated with self-reported Caucasian donors. The aim of the study was to test whether cataloging public T cell receptors could identify signatures of past pathogen exposure. Donor age, sex, ethnicity and CMV serostatus were collected together with the repertoire data. What the research found in general, with its limitations: Most TCR sequences were seen in very few donors, while some public TCRs were found in many individuals. Because HLA typing was missing for some donors at each locus, association tests included only the typed subset. Seventeen rarely observed V segments, including chromosome 9 orphons, were excluded from the earlier analysis of some 590 of the donors because counts were too low. The authors suggested that the approach could potentially be generalized to other disease states and immunological phenotypes. Compared with the 666-donor mean, donors in an Asian-associated ancestry cluster had fewer N-insertions in productive TCRs, according to a later genetic analysis. A few of the identified cytomegalovirus-associated TCR beta chains were confirmed in vitro to be specific for cytomegalovirus antigens. Immune exposure information for the cohort was limited to CMV serostatus. Some IMGT-functional V segments, including TRBV6-2 and TRBV6-3, could not be distinguished by the 87-base-pair reads and were therefore excluded. This cohort had only TCR beta chains sequenced, and the lack of alpha or paired-chain data limited which features could be detected. Roughly uniform sequencing depth across donors was assumed in presence/absence analyses, although this assumption may not hold. The classifier was reported to diagnose cytomegalovirus status with high specificity and sensitivity in both the original cohort and the validation cohort. In a later genetic analysis, a missense DCLRE1C variant was associated with V-gene and J-gene trimming of TCR beta chains, and the association was replicated in an independent cohort. Linkage disequilibrium might explain the correlated functional status among segregating V segments, but an unknown experimental factor could not be ruled out. According to a later analysis, most CMV-associated TCR beta chains appeared to be HLA-restricted, and the HLA associations seemed to be driven largely by CMV exposure. In the study, approximately 160 TCR beta chains were listed as associated with cytomegalovirus. Specific HLA alleles were associated with some 15,000 TCR beta sequences at a false discovery rate of 0.05 in a later analysis. In a later analysis, HLA-associated TCR beta chains were found to be more clonally expanded and to have lower generation probabilities than equally common non-associated chains. In a later analysis, TCR association rates were found to vary across HLA loci, with the most associated TCRs seen for DRB1 alleles and the fewest for HLA-C alleles. In an earlier analysis of roughly 500 of the donors, most TCR beta V segments appeared in productive rearrangements about 87% or about 30% of the time, broadly matching IMGT annotations. A further reported finding was that TCR beta sequences accurately predicted the HLA-A and HLA-B alleles for most subjects in the first cohort. According to a later analysis, parvovirus B19, influenza, CMV and Epstein-Barr virus appeared linked to several top co-occurrence clusters. A cluster of highly shared sequence variants was judged likely to represent a technical artifact of the sequencing pipeline. Strong co-occurrence of HLA alleles, especially DR and DQ, made assigning TCR associations to individual alleles difficult.

The cysteine opens and the phenylalanine closes a CDR3 of 13 amino acids. Only CDR3 DNA remains: 39 bases, in frame from the first base. The germline V gene (reference sequence) sets CDR1 to SSHAT and CDR2 to FNYEAQ. The cohort was made up of roughly 670 healthy bone marrow donors. At the time of sampling, all cohort members were nominally healthy, though unrecorded immune exposures were likely present. The donor tested CMV seropositive and was one of the 289 seropositive cohort members. Every donor gave a peripheral blood sample, and the peripheral blood mononuclear cells from that sample were used for TCR beta sequencing. Genomic DNA was extracted from the blood cell samples with the Qiagen DNeasy Blood Extraction Kit.

The rearrangement joined TRBV7-7 to TRBJ2-5; no D segment can be confidently identified. Input material: PBMCs. This clonotype originated in a young woman in good health and CMV-seropositive. The sequenced DNA: TGTGCTAGCAGCTTACGGGTACGAGAGACCCAGTACTTC. The encoded protein is CASSLRVRETQYF.